This T cell receptor (beta chain) stems from a study of T cell repertoires in cytomegalovirus infection (dated by TCRdb to the late 2010s). The study in broad terms: Because public TCR beta signatures pointed to carriage of CMV infection together with the matching HLA type, the HLA type of each donor mattered for the analysis.

Concerning this clonotype itself: It has no known antigen specificity. Base quality data are lacking; no much larger clone is found one base away.

Reading the germline V gene (reference sequence) gives CDR1 SGHNT and CDR2 YYREEE. The CDR3 covers 14 residues, taking in both the cysteine and the phenylalanine. The read is trimmed to its CDR3 DNA, 42 bases read in frame from base 1. V and J lose 3 bases and 5 bases, and a span of 13 bases separates them. Sequencing relied on an Illumina HiSeq 1500. The raw public data were reprocessed by TCRdb itself: fastp quality trimming at Q25, MiXCR clonotype calling, in-frame beta chains only. Here each entry gathers all rows of one CDR3 protein and keeps the most common genes and DNA. Recorded for this sample are approximately 97,000 distinct CDR3 sequences; approximately 15% of them occurred a single time. Roughly 8% of the sample comes from the top ten. The paper's findings and limits, for the study overall: In both this cohort and an independent cohort of some 380 donors, the cumulative frequency of public TCR beta family members distinguished carriers of CMV infection plus the relevant HLA type. The ex vivo response was dominated by HLA-C-restricted CMV-specific TCR beta clonotypes, which also provided the single most frequent clonotype in two of eight donors.

The sequence was obtained from a human donor in good health (CMV status not recorded). Some clones in this sample may be carry-over from other donors' samples. Sequenced sample: PBMCs. The receptor chain draws on TRBV5-4 and TRBJ2-3; the D gene is tentatively TRBD1 or TRBD2, each matching 6 bases. The CDR3 region has the sequence CASSSEGGRDTQYF. In nucleotides, the sequence is TGTGCCAGCAGCTCCGAGGGGGGAAGAGATACGCAGTATTTT.